The sequence of this TCR beta chain was determined in a study of T-cell memory formation after mild COVID-19. Germline CDR1 and CDR2: SGHTA and FQGNSA. CDR3 length: 15 residues. This clonotype was detected once. At one end, the junction sequence differs from germline, possibly due to a read error. MiXCR, applied by TCRdb to the 5' RACE reads, yields one record per CDR3 protein. Altogether about 180,000 distinct CDR3 sequences are present, around 15% being singletons, with the ten largest covering around 1.9%. The specimen sequenced was PBMCs or a T cell subset sorted from them (not recorded which). The sequence derives from an adult woman who had mild COVID-19 (a few samples of this study predate the infection). Cell type and time point are not known. This chain joins TRBV7-2 and TRBJ2-3; D is ambiguous. CDR3 protein: CARSLGWISTDTQYF. As DNA, the CDR3 is TGTGCCAGAAGCTTAGGGTGGATTAGCACAGATACGCAGTATTTT.